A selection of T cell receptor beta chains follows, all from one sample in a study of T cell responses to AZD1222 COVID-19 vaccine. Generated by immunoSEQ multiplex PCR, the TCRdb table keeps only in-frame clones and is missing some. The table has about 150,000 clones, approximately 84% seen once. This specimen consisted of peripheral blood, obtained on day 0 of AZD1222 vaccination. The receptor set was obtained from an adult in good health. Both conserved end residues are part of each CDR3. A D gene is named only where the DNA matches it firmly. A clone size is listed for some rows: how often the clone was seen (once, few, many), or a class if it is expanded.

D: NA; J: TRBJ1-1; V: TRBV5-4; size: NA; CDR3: CASSGGHFGTEAFF; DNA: TGTGCCAGCAGCGGGGGACATTTCGGCACTGAAGCTTTCTTT
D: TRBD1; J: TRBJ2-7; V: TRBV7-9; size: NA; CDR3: CASSPVKTGVEQYF; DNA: TGTGCCAGCAGCCCAGTTAAGACAGGGGTCGAGCAGTACTTC
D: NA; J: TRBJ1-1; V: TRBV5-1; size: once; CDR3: CASSSPGKAFF; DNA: TGCGCCAGCAGCTCCCCGGGTAAAGCTTTCTTT
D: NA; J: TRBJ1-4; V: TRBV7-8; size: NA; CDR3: CASSLGGARSEKLFF; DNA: TGTGCCAGCAGCTTAGGCGGGGCCCGGAGTGAAAAACTGTTTTTT
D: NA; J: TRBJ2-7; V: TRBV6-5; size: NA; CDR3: CASSPQGFLAYEQYF; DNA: TGTGCCAGCAGTCCTCAGGGCTTTCTAGCCTACGAGCAGTACTTC
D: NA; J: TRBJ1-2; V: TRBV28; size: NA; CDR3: CASRMDNGDYGYTF; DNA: TGTGCCAGCAGAATGGACAACGGAGACTATGGCTACACCTTC
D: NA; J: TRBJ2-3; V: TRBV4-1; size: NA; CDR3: CASSRQDLPTQYF; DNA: TGCGCCAGCAGCCGTCAAGACTTGCCGACGCAGTATTTT
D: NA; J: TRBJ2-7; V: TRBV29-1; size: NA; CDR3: CSVVRQMDSYEQYF; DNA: TGCAGCGTCGTGAGACAGATGGACTCCTACGAGCAGTACTTC
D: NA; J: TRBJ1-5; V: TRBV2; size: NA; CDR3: CASTELGNQPQHF; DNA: TGTGCCAGCACCGAATTGGGGAATCAGCCCCAGCATTTT
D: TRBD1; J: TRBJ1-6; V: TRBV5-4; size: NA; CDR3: CASSSGDRGNSPLHF; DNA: TGTGCCAGCAGCTCGGGAGACAGGGGAAATTCACCCCTCCACTTT
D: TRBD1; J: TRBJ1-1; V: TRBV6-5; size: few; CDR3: CASNRDRGVEAFF; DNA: TGTGCCAGCAATCGGGACAGGGGCGTCGAAGCTTTCTTT
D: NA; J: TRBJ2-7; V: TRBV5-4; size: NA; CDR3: CASSLWDRTYEQYF; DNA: TGTGCCAGCAGCTTGTGGGACCGGACCTACGAGCAGTACTTC
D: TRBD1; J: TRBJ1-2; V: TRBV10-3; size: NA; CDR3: CATERGQGVFYGYTF; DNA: TGTGCCACCGAACGGGGACAGGGGGTCTTCTATGGCTACACCTTC
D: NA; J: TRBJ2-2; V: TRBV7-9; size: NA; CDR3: CASSLAGGSTGELFF; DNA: TGTGCCAGCAGCTTAGCTGGCGGGTCCACCGGGGAGCTGTTTTTT
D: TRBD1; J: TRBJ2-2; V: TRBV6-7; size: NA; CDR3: CASSRTGQNLTGELFF; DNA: TGTGCCAGCAGTCGGACAGGGCAGAACCTCACCGGGGAGCTGTTTTTT
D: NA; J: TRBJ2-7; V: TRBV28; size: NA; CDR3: CASTTGGQKRQYF; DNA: TGTGCCAGCACCACCGGGGGACAGAAGAGGCAGTACTTC
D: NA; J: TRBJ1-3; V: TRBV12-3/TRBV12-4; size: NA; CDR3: CASGAGNTIYF; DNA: TGTGCCAGCGGGGCTGGAAACACCATATATTTT
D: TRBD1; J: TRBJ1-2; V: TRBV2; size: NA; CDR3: CASSEFRGDGYTF; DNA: TGTGCCAGCAGTGAATTCAGGGGGGATGGCTACACCTTC
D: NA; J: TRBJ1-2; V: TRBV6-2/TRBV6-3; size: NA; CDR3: CASSPGAAINYGYTF; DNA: TGTGCCAGCAGCCCCGGGGCAGCGATCAACTATGGCTACACCTTC
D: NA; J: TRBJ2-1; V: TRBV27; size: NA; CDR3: CASKGPKIFSSYNEQFF; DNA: TGTGCCAGCAAGGGGCCCAAGATATTCAGCTCCTACAATGAGCAGTTCTTC
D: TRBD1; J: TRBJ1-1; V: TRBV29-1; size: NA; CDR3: CSGTTGGTEAFF; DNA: TGCAGCGGCACTACAGGGGGCACTGAAGCTTTCTTT
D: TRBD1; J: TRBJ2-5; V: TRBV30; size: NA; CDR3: CAWRMTGTETQYF; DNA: TGTGCCTGGAGGATGACAGGGACAGAGACCCAGTACTTC
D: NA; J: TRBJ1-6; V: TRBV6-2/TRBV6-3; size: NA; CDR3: CASSFLRGPVNSPLHF; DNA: TGTGCCAGCAGTTTCCTCAGGGGCCCCGTGAATTCACCCCTCCACTTT
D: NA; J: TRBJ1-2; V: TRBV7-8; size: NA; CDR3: CASSLRKDRLGDYGYTF; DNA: TGTGCCAGCAGCTTAAGAAAAGATAGGCTAGGGGACTATGGCTACACCTTC
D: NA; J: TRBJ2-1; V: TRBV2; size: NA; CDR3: CASSLGGAVYNEQFF; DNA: TGTGCCAGCAGTCTAGGTGGGGCAGTTTACAATGAGCAGTTCTTC
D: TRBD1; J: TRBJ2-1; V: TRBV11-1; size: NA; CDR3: CASSLLGQVAYNEQFF; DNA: TGTGCCAGCAGCTTACTCGGACAGGTTGCCTACAATGAGCAGTTCTTC
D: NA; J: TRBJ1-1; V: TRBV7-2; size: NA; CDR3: CASSYRGGITEAFF; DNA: TGTGCCAGCAGTTATCGGGGGGGGATCACTGAAGCTTTCTTT
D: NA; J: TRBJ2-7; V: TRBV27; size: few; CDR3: CASSFLGSSYEQYF; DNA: TGTGCCAGCAGTTTTCTAGGGAGCTCCTACGAGCAGTACTTC
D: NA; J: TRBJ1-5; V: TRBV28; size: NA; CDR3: CASRGGSQPQHF; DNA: TGTGCCAGCAGAGGAGGGAGTCAGCCCCAGCATTTT
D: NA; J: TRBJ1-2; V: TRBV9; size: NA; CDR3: CASSPGNVNYGYTF; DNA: TGTGCCAGCAGCCCCGGGAATGTTAACTATGGCTACACCTTC
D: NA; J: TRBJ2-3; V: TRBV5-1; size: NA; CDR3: CASSLFTGRDTQYF; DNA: TGCGCCAGCAGCTTGTTTACAGGGAGAGATACGCAGTATTTT
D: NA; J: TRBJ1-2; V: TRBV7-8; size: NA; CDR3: CASSLIGRQGPRKYGYTF; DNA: TGTGCCAGCAGCTTAATTGGTCGGCAGGGGCCTCGGAAATATGGCTACACCTTC
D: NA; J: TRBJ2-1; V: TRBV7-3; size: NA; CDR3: CASSSLPALSEQFF; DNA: TGTGCCAGCAGCTCCCTCCCGGCTCTCTCTGAGCAGTTCTTC
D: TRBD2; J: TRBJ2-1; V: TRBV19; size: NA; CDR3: CASSIDKKGTSGPNEQFF; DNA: TGTGCCAGTAGTATAGACAAAAAAGGGACTAGCGGCCCCAATGAGCAGTTCTTC
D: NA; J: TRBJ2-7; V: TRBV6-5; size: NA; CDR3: CASSYLGGLSYEQYF; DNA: TGTGCCAGCAGTTACCTCGGGGGGCTGTCCTACGAGCAGTACTTC
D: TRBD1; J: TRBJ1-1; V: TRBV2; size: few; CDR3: CASSAYRGNTEAFF; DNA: TGTGCCAGCAGTGCCTACAGGGGGAACACTGAAGCTTTCTTT
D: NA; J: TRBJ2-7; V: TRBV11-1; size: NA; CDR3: CASSPPMAYEQYF; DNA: TGTGCCAGCAGCCCCCCCATGGCCTACGAGCAGTACTTC
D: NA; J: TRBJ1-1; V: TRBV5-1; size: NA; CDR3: CASSPGHPTTEAFF; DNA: TGCGCCAGCAGCCCGGGACACCCGACGACTGAAGCTTTCTTT
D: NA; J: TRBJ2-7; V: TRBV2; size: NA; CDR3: CASSELGAGPGEQYF; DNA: TGTGCCAGCAGTGAACTCGGGGCAGGCCCGGGGGAGCAGTACTTC
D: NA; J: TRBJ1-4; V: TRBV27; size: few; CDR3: CASSLRENEKLFF; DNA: TGTGCCAGCAGTTTAAGGGAGAATGAAAAACTGTTTTTT
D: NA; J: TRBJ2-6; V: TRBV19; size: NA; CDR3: CASSPIDSGANVLTF; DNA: TGTGCCAGTAGCCCCATTGACTCTGGGGCCAACGTCCTGACTTTC
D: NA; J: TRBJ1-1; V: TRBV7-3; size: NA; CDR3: CASSLRGQGAEVNTEAFF; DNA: TGTGCCAGCAGCTTACGTGGTCAAGGCGCCGAAGTGAACACTGAAGCTTTCTTT
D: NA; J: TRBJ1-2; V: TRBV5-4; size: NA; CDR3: CASSLQGGYTF; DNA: TGTGCCAGCAGCTTACAGGGCGGCTACACCTTC
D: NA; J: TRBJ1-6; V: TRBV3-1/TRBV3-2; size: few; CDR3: CASSLEAGASPLHF; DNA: TGTGCCAGCAGCCTGGAGGCGGGGGCTTCACCCCTCCACTTT
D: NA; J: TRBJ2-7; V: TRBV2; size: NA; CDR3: CASSNQLTDVAYEQYF; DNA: TGTGCCAGCAGCAATCAATTGACAGACGTAGCCTACGAGCAGTACTTC
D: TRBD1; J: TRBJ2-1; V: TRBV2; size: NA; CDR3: CASSRDRGIQYEQFF; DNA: TGTGCCAGCAGTCGGGACAGGGGGATCCAGTATGAGCAGTTCTTC
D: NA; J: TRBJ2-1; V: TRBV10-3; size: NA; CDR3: CAISERVKTINEQFF; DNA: TGTGCCATCAGTGAGAGGGTAAAGACTATTAATGAGCAGTTCTTC
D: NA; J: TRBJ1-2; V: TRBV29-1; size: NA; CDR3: CSGTANNYGYTF; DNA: TGCAGCGGGACAGCCAATAACTATGGCTACACCTTC
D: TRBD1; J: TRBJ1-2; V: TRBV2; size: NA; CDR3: CATRTGEDSYTF; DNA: TGTGCCACCAGGACAGGGGAAGATAGCTACACCTTC
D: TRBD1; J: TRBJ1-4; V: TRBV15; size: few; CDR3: CATSRARPGQISYPSGEKLFF; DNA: TGTGCCACCAGCAGAGCAAGACCGGGACAGATATCTTACCCATCCGGGGAAAAACTGTTTTTT
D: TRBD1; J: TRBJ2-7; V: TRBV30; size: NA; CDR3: CAWRGTGASEQYF; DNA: TGTGCCTGGAGGGGGACAGGGGCAAGTGAGCAGTACTTC
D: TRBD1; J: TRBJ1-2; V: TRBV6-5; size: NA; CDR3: CASSRDRGYGYTF; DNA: TGTGCCAGCAGTCGGGACAGGGGCTATGGCTACACCTTC
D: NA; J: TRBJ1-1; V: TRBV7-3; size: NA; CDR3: CASSLGFGEAFF; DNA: TGTGCCAGCAGCTTAGGCTTCGGTGAAGCTTTCTTT
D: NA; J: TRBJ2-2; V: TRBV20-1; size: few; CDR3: CSARSTGELFF; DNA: TGCAGTGCTAGGAGCACCGGGGAGCTGTTTTTT
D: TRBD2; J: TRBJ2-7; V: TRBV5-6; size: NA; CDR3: CASSLWGGTHPYEQYF; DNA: TGTGCCAGCAGCTTGTGGGGGGGGACTCACCCCTACGAGCAGTACTTC
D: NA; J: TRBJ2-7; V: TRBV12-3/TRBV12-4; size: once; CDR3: CASSSRYEQYF; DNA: TGTGCCAGCAGCTCCCGCTACGAGCAGTACTTC
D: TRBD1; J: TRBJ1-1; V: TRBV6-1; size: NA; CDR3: CASSEADRGVRTEAFF; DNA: TGTGCCAGCAGTGAAGCAGACAGGGGGGTGCGGACTGAAGCTTTCTTT
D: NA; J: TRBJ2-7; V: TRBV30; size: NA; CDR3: CAWRNPLRTFPRDEQYF; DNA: TGTGCCTGGAGAAACCCCCTGCGGACGTTTCCACGCGACGAGCAGTACTTC